The sequence of this T cell receptor beta chain was determined in a study of Ad26.COV2.S vaccination and SARS-CoV-2 variants. Whole-study context: Intramuscular Ad26.COV2.S doses were given once or twice, 56 days apart.

Treatment defined: approximately 18 received Ad26.COV2.S at low or high dose, single or two shots; about 5 received placebo; per-sample allocation not given. Day 63 following the first vaccine or placebo injection was when the samples were taken. The ends were cut back, 3 bases at V and 6 bases at J, with 9 bases in the middle. The CDR3 spans 13 residues. Germline values: CDR1 LNHDA, CDR2 SQIVND (reference sequence). Libraries were prepared by immunoSEQ multiplex PCR; TCRdb keeps only in-frame clonotypes and omits some of them. The table includes 300,000 to 350,000 clones, around 89% detected once. The sample here was peripheral blood, taken in a trial of Ad26.COV2.S vaccine versus placebo. The clonotype was recovered from a person aged 18-60 years who received the Ad26.COV2.S COVID-19 vaccine or a placebo. J is TRBJ1-5 and V is TRBV19; D is ambiguous. The CDR3 nucleotides are TGTGCCAGTAGTATTGGGTTCGGTCAGCCCCAGCATTTT. It codes for CASSIGFGQPQHF.